This T cell receptor beta chain emerged from a study of cytomegalovirus exposure and HLA in healthy donors. The length of the CDR3 is 14 residues. J lost 2 bases, V lost 10 bases, and 9 bases had no gene match. CDR1 is MDHEN and CDR2 is SYDVKM in the germline V gene. Healthy bone marrow donors made up the donors. With 60 Vbeta and 13 Jbeta primers, the PCR was carried out. Sequencing was performed with immunoSEQ multiplex PCR; in TCRdb, only in-frame clones are kept and a portion is missing. In the table there are 100,000 or so clones, 75% to 90% of which are singletons. To note about this clone: Its antigen remains unknown.

General study findings and limits: Reportedly, a later analysis found an Asian-associated ancestry cluster had fewer N-insertions than the approximately 700-donor mean. An assumption of roughly uniform sequencing depth across donors underlay the presence/absence analyses. No immune exposure information besides CMV serostatus was available.

The chain carries TRBV28 and TRBJ2-3; 7 bases are shared with TRBD2. Sequencing input: PBMCs. The TCR sequence derives from a young man in good health and CMV-seropositive. Here the CDR3 DNA reads TGTGCCACCATGAGTGGGGGGGACACAGATACGCAGTATTTT. Encoded protein: CATMSGGDTDTQYF. The entire variable domain, with the rest obtained from reference TRBV28 and TRBJ2-3, is as follows: DVKVTQSSRYLVKRTGEKVFLECVQDMDHENMFWYRQDPGLGLRLIYFSYDVKMKEKGDIPEGYSVSREKKERFSLILESASTNQTSMYLCATMSGGDTDTQYFGPGTRLTVL.